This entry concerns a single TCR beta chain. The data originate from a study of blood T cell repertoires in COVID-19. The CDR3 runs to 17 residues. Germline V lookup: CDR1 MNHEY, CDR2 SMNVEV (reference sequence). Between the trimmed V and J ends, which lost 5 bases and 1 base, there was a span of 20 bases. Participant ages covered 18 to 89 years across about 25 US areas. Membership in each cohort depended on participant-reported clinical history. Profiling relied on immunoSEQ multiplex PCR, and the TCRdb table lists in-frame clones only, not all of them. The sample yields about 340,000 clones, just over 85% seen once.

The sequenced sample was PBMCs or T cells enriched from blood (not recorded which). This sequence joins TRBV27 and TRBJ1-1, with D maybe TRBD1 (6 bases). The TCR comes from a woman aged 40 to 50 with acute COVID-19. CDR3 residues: CASSRTASATANTEAFF. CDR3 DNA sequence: TGTGCCAGCAGTAGGACAGCGAGCGCCACTGCGAACACTGAAGCTTTCTTT.